These 5 T cell receptor beta chains were sequenced from one sample in a study of shared T cell receptors in the human thymus. Using immunoSEQ multiplex PCR, the repertoire was profiled, and TCRdb retains in-frame clones only, with some absent. The sample contains over 450,000 clones, approximately 80% of which appear only once. The data were also submitted as part of a second study, on human thymus T cells.

Input material: thymocytes. The origin of the receptors is a boy under three years old with a congenital heart defect.

The chain is built from TRBV10-1 and TRBJ2-3; the match to TRBD1 covers 9 bases. Germline values: CDR1 WNHNN, CDR2 SYGVQD (reference sequence). This CDR3 is built from 17 residues. V trimming: 0 bases; J trimming: 5 bases; junction bases outside the gene matches: 9. CDR3 sequence reads: CASSESHKDRGIDTQYF. DNA for the CDR3: TGCGCCAGCAGTGAGTCGCATAAGGACAGGGGAATAGATACGCAGTATTTT.

The rearrangement links TRBV27 to TRBJ1-4; D call uncertain. This CDR3 contains 13 residues. V lost 6 bases and J 7 bases, leaving 12 bases between the germline ends. Germline CDR1 and CDR2: MNHEY and SMNVEV (reference sequence). The CDR3 region has the DNA TGTGCCAGCAGCCGGGTCCCGGGTGAAAAACTGTTTTTT. Its protein is CASSRVPGEKLFF.

There are a few counts of this clone. V usage is TRBV4-3 and J usage is TRBJ2-3; maybe TRBD1 (6 bases). This CDR3 has 17 residues. Germline V lookup: CDR1 LGHNA, CDR2 YSLEER. V lost 1 base to trimming and J lost 5 bases, with 19 bases between them. CDR3 nucleotide sequence: TGCGCCAGCAGCCAAGCGGGACACGAAGGGCGGAGAGATACGCAGTATTTT. As protein: CASSQAGHEGRRDTQYF.

The gene calls are TRBV11-2 and TRBJ2-7, with 15 bases matching TRBD2. This CDR3 has 13 amino acids. Per germline, CDR1 SGHAT and CDR2 FQNNGV. V lost 8 bases to trimming and J lost 4 bases; unmatched junction nucleotides: 0. The CDR3 here is CASGLAGGYEQYF. CDR3 in DNA: TGTGCCAGCGGACTAGCGGGAGGGTACGAGCAGTACTTC. The whole variable domain, filled in from reference TRBV11-2 and TRBJ2-7, reads EAGVAQSPRYKIIEKRQSVAFWCNPISGHATLYWYQQILGQGPKLLIQFQNNGVVDDSQLPKDRFSAERLKGVDSTLKIQPAKLEDSAVYLCASGLAGGYEQYFGPGTRLTVT.

The chain couples TRBV5-3 to TRBJ2-1, with a weak D call TRBD2 (5 bases). TRBV5-3 is flagged as an ORF with uncertain function. CDR3 length equals 17 residues. V lost 10 bases and J 0 bases, leaving 23 bases between the germline ends. CDR3 sequence (DNA): TGTGCCCCTAATGGTTGTAGCGTTCCCAGCTCCTACAATGAGCAGTTCTTC. This translates into CAPNGCSVPSSYNEQFF.